This TCR beta chain was identified in a study of T-cell memory formation after mild COVID-19. This CDR3 comprises 14 residues. The germline V gene encodes CDR1 LGHDT and CDR2 YNNKEL (reference sequence). The V and J ends lost 3 bases and 2 bases respectively, with 11 bases between them. MiXCR was run by TCRdb on the 5' RACE reads, yielding one entry per CDR3 protein. Seen here are some 330,000 distinct CDR3 sequences, more than 20% observed once, and the top ten hold under 15%. This clonotype has a handful of counts. V and J are TRBV3-1 and TRBJ2-7; TRBD2 might be the D (5 bases). The clonotype originates from an adult woman who had mild COVID-19 (a few samples of this study predate the infection). Cell type and time point are not known. Sequenced input: PBMCs or a T cell subset sorted from them (not recorded which). The CDR3 loop reads CASSHTEVAYEQYF. CDR3 DNA: TGTGCCAGCAGCCATACGGAGGTGGCCTACGAGCAGTACTTC.